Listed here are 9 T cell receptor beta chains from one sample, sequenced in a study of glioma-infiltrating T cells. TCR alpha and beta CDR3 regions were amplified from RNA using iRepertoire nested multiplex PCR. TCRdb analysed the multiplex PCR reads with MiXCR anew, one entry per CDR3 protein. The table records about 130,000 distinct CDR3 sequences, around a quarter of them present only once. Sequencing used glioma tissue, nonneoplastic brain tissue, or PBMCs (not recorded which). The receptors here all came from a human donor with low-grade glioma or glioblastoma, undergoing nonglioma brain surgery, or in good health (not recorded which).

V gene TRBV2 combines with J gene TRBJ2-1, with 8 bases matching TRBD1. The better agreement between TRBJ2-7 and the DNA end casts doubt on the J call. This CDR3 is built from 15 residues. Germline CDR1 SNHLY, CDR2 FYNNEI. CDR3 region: CASSDGTGRTYEQYV. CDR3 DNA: TGTGCCAGCAGTGATGGGACAGGCAGAACCTACGAGCAGTACGTC.

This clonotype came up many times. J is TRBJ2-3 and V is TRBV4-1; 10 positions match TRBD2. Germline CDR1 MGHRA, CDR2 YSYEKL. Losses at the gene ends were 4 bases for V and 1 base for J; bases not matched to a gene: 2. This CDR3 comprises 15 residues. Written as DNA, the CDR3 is TGCGCCAGCAGCCCCGGGACTAGCGGCACAGATACGCAGTATTTT. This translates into CASSPGTSGTDTQYF.

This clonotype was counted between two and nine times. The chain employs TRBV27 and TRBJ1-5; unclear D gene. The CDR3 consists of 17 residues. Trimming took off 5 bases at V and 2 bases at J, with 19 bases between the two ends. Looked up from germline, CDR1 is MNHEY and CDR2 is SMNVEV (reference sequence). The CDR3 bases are TGTGCCAGCAGTCCCACCCTCCAGGCTACGGGCAATCAGCCCCAGCATTTT. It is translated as CASSPTLQATGNQPQHF.

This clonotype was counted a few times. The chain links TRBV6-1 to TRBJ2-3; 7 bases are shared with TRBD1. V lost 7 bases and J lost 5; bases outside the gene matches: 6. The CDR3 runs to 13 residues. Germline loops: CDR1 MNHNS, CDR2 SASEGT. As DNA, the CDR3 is TGTGCCAGCAACAGGGGCGAGGAAGATACGCAGTATTTT. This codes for CASNRGEEDTQYF.

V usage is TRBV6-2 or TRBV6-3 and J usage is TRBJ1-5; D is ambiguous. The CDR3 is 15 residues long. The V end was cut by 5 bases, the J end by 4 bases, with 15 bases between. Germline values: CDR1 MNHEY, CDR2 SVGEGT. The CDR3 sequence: CASSASTPGNQPQHF. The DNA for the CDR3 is TGTGCCAGCAGTGCGTCTACGCCGGGGAATCAGCCCCAGCATTTT.

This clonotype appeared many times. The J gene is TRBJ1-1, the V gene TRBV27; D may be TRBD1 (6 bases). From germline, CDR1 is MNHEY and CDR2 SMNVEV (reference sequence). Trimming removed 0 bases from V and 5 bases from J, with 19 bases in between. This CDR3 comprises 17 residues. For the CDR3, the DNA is TGTGCCAGCAGTTTATCCCTTATGCTGCCAGGGGTGACTGAAGCTTTCTTT. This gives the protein CASSLSLMLPGVTEAFF.

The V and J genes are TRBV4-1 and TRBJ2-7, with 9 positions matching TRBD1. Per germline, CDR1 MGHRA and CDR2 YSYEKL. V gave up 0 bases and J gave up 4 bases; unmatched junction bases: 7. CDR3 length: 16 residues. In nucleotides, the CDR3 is TGCGCCAGCAGCCAAGATACCGACAGGGGGGATTACGAGCAGTACGTC. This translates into CASSQDTDRGDYEQYV.

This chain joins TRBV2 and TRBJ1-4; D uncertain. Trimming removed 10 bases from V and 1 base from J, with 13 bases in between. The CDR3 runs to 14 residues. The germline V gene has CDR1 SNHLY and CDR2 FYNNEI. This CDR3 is CATKKGITNEKLFF. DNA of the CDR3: TGTGCCACCAAGAAGGGCATAACTAATGAAAAACTGTTTTTT. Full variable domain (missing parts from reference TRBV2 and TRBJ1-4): EPEVTQTPSHQVTQMGQEVILRCVPISNHLYFYWYRQILGQKVEFLVSFYNNEISEKSEIFDDQFSVERPDGSNFTLKIRSTKLEDSAMYFCATKKGITNEKLFFGSGTQLSVL.

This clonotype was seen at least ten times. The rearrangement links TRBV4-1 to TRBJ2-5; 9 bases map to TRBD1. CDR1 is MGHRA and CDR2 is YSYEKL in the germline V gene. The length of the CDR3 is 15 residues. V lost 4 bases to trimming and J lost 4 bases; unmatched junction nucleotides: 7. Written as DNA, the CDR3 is TGCGCCAGCAGCCTCCCTGGGACAGGGCCAGAGACCCAGTACTTC. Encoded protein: CASSLPGTGPETQYF.